The 10 T cell receptor beta chains reported below all come from one sample, sequenced in a study of T cell responses to AZD1222 COVID-19 vaccine. Sequenced by immunoSEQ multiplex PCR; TCRdb stores in-frame clones only, minus some. The sample has about 150,000 clones; 85% to 95% are singletons. The sample was peripheral blood, taken 28 days after the second AZD1222 dose. The receptors shown here come from an adult who received the AZD1222 COVID-19 vaccine.

The DNA of the CDR3 is TGTGCCAGCAGTCCAGACAACGACGAGCAGTACTTC. Its protein product is CASSPDNDEQYF. V is TRBV27 and J is TRBJ2-7; no definite D call. Germline assignment: CDR1 MNHEY and CDR2 SMNVEV (reference sequence). Trimming took off 5 bases at V and 5 bases at J, with 10 bases between the two ends. The CDR3 totals 12 residues.

The rearrangement links TRBV9 to TRBJ2-1; 11 bases match TRBD2. Germline V gene sequence: CDR1 SGDLS, CDR2 YYNGEE. V was pared by 0 bases and J by 1 base, with 9 bases of the junction left unmatched. The CDR3 runs to 19 residues. This CDR3 reads CASSVGILAGGTSYNEQFF. CDR3 coding DNA: TGTGCCAGCAGCGTAGGAATCCTAGCGGGAGGTACGTCCTACAATGAGCAGTTCTTC.

The rearrangement joins TRBV4-1 to TRBJ2-6, with D hard to call. V was shortened by 2 bases and J by 2 bases, with 25 bases between the two germline ends. The CDR3 is made up of 21 amino acids. Germline V lookup: CDR1 MGHRA, CDR2 YSYEKL. In DNA form, the CDR3 reads TGCGCCAGCAGCCAACTAATCGGCTCGACACCGCCCGTAACTGGGGCCAACGTCCTGACTTTC. Translated, it gives CASSQLIGSTPPVTGANVLTF.

This clone was detected only once. The gene calls are TRBV4-1 and TRBJ2-7; 7 nucleotides align to TRBD2. Germline CDR1 MGHRA, CDR2 YSYEKL. This CDR3 is 15 amino acids long. J was trimmed by 2 bases and V by 1 base; bases with no gene match: 5. The CDR3 protein is CASSQVFAGAYEQYF. CDR3 sequence (DNA): TGCGCCAGCAGCCAAGTTTTCGCGGGAGCCTACGAGCAGTACTTC.

Concerning this clone: Compared with germline, one end of the junction differs, possibly owing to a read error. The rearrangement links TRBV27 to TRBJ2-1, with unresolved D. The CDR3 length is 11 residues. CDR1 is MNHEY and CDR2 is SMNVEV in the germline V gene (reference sequence). Here the CDR3 DNA reads TGTGCCAGCAGTTTAATAAAACAGCAATTCTTC. Protein sequence: CASSLIKQQFF.

CDR3 in amino acids: CASSPSGASGANVLTF. The CDR3 DNA reads as TGTGCCAGCTCACCATCGGGGGCCTCTGGGGCCAACGTCCTGACTTTC. The genes are TRBV18 and TRBJ2-6, with D possibly called TRBD1 or TRBD2 (6 bases each). Trimming stripped 2 bases from V and 0 bases from J, with 8 bases between. The CDR3 length is 16 residues. The germline CDR1 and CDR2 sequences are KGHSH and LQKENI.

The chain uses TRBV19 and TRBJ2-7; D gene unclear. CDR1 LNHDA and CDR2 SQIVND come from the germline V gene (reference sequence). Trimming pared 3 bases from V and 7 bases from J, leaving 10 bases between. The CDR3 sequence is 12 residues long. Written as DNA, the CDR3 is TGTGCCAGTAGTATCACGGATACGGAGCAGTACTTC. Translation gives CASSITDTEQYF.

The CDR3 region has the DNA TGTGCCACCAGTGACAACACAGGGAACACTCAGCCCCAGCATTTT. This translates into CATSDNTGNTQPQHF. The V gene is TRBV24-1, the J gene TRBJ1-5, with D possibly being TRBD1 (6 bases). Germline lookup yields CDR1 KGHDR and CDR2 SFDVKD. This CDR3 spans 15 amino acids. V lost 4 bases, J lost 6 bases, and 15 bases lay in between.

This clone occurred once. V gene TRBV13 combines with J gene TRBJ1-1; D gene uncertain. Germline V gene data show CDR1 as PRHDT and CDR2 as FYEKMQ (reference sequence). Trimming removed 5 bases at V and 1 base at J, with 14 bases between. This CDR3 spans 15 amino acids. The CDR3: CASSRRTVENTEAFF. The CDR3 DNA reads as TGTGCCAGCAGCCGGAGGACGGTCGAGAACACTGAAGCTTTCTTT.

The CDR3 coding sequence is TGTGCCAGTAGTATATATGGGGCTGTGAACACTGAAGCTTTCTTT. This gives the protein CASSIYGAVNTEAFF. The chain employs TRBV19 and TRBJ1-1; D is perhaps TRBD1 (5 bases). The CDR3 sequence is 15 residues long. Trimming pared 2 bases from V and 0 bases from J, leaving 10 bases between. Germline-derived CDR1 and CDR2 are LNHDA and SQIVND (reference sequence).